Shown below are 20 T cell receptor beta chains from a single sample sequenced in a study of T cells after yellow fever vaccination. TCRdb processed the 5' RACE reads anew with MiXCR; each CDR3 protein has one entry. Of roughly 180,000 distinct CDR3 sequences listed, roughly 6.2% are singletons. This specimen was CD4+ T cells sorted from PBMCs, taken on the day of the first yellow fever vaccination. These receptors were collected from a man between 18 and 29 years old who received the YFV17D yellow fever vaccine.

A few counts support this clonotype. V and J are TRBV19 and TRBJ1-1, with D perhaps matching TRBD1 (6 bases). Trimming stripped 4 bases from V and 5 bases from J, with 11 bases between. The CDR3 contains 13 residues. Germline lookup yields CDR1 LNHDA and CDR2 SQIVND (reference sequence). The CDR3 reads CASSSWGRTEAFF. The CDR3, as DNA: TGTGCCAGTAGTAGTTGGGGGCGAACTGAAGCTTTCTTT.

This rearrangement joins TRBV5-1 to TRBJ2-1; D may be TRBD2 (5 bases). With 0 bases removed from V and 0 bases from J, the gap between germline ends came to 10 bases. The CDR3 is 16 amino acids. Germline loops: CDR1 SGHRS, CDR2 YFSETQ. The chain's CDR3 is CASSLVPGNSYNEQFF. CDR3 in DNA: TGCGCCAGCAGCTTGGTGCCGGGGAACTCCTACAATGAGCAGTTCTTC. Filled out from reference TRBV5-1 and TRBJ2-1, the complete variable domain reads KAGVTQTPRYLIKTRGQQVTLSCSPISGHRSVSWYQQTPGQGLQFLFEYFSETQRNKGNFPGRFSGRQFSNSRSEMNVSTLELGDSALYLCASSLVPGNSYNEQFFGPGTRLTVL.

The chain employs TRBV20-1 and TRBJ1-5; D not certain. The V end lost 1 base, the J end lost 4 bases, and 8 bases lay between the germline ends. This CDR3 is 13 amino acids long. Per the germline V gene, CDR1 is DFQATT and CDR2 is SNEGSKA (reference sequence). CDR3 residues: CSARGRLNQPQHF. CDR3 nucleotide sequence: TGCAGTGCTAGAGGACGGTTAAATCAGCCCCAGCATTTT.

This chain links TRBV14 with TRBJ1-6, with D possibly being TRBD1 (5 bases). V was shortened by 3 bases and J by 14 bases, with 11 bases between the two germline ends. The CDR3 has 12 amino acids. Germline CDR1 reads SGHDN; CDR2 reads FVKESK. The CDR3 loop is CASSHGGKTLHF. CDR3 sequence (DNA): TGTGCCAGCAGCCACGGGGGTAAGACCCTCCACTTT. Using reference TRBV14 and TRBJ1-6 for the parts outside the CDR3, the full variable domain is EAGVTQFPSHSVIEKGQTVTLRCDPISGHDNLYWYRRVMGKEIKFLLHFVKESKQDESGMPNNRFLAERTGGTYSTLKVQPAELEDSGVYFCASSHGGKTLHFGNGTRLTVT.

This clonotype was observed a single time. Germline and junction disagree at one end, which may indicate a read error. The V gene is TRBV9, the J gene TRBJ2-3; 9 bases map to TRBD2. The CDR3 length is 15 residues. Germline CDR1 reads SGDLS; CDR2 reads YYNGEE. CDR3 sequence: CASCVGGGARDTQYF. The CDR3 bases are TGTGCCAGCTGCGTGGGCGGGGGGGCTAGAGATACGCAGTATTTT.

This clonotype was detected many times. The rearrangement joins TRBV29-1 to TRBJ1-1; no clear D. This CDR3 contains 13 residues. Germline assignment: CDR1 SQVTM and CDR2 ANQGSEA. V was shortened by 0 bases and J by 10 bases, with 15 bases between the two germline ends. The CDR3 is CSVEDPGLLAAFF. The CDR3 DNA sequence: TGCAGCGTTGAAGACCCAGGACTGCTTGCAGCTTTCTTT.

V and J are TRBV4-2 and TRBJ1-3; weak D call: TRBD1 (6 bases). The germline V and J ends were trimmed by 4 bases and 8 bases, with 9 bases remaining between them. The length of the CDR3 is 12 residues. The V gene's germline CDR1 is LGHNA and CDR2 YNFKEQ. In DNA, the CDR3 is TGTGCCAGCAGCCTCAGGGGACACACCATATATTTT. Translation gives CASSLRGHTIYF.

The table lists this clonotype with many counts. The V call is TRBV10-2, the J call TRBJ2-5; perhaps TRBD2 as D (5 bases). The germline V gene has CDR1 WSHSY and CDR2 SAAADI. Trimming shortened V by 7 bases and J by 7 bases, and 16 bases separated the two germline ends. This CDR3 has 13 residues. CDR3 in DNA: TGCGCCAGCACCGGGGTGGACGGAGGGACCCAGTACTTC. Amino acids: CASTGVDGGTQYF.

The chain joins TRBV24-1 to TRBJ1-2; D unresolved. The CDR3 contains 12 residues. Germline V gene lookup returns CDR1 KGHDR and CDR2 SFDVKD. Trimming cost V 9 bases and J 4 bases, with 11 bases left between them. CDR3 region: CATEDPFYGYTF. The CDR3 DNA is TGTGCCACCGAGGACCCTTTCTATGGCTACACCTTC.

In this sample, this clonotype turned up many times. J is TRBJ1-1 and V is TRBV4-3; TRBD1 agrees at 7 bases. Germline loops: CDR1 LGHNA, CDR2 YSLEER. The CDR3 contains 15 residues. V dropped 0 bases and J dropped 0; count of bases not matched to a gene: 1. The CDR3 nucleotides read TGCGCCAGCAGCCAAGATACAGGGGTGAACACTGAAGCTTTCTTT. Translating it yields CASSQDTGVNTEAFF.

This clonotype was seen at least ten times. The genes are TRBV20-1 and TRBJ2-4, with a possible D match to TRBD2 (5 bases). Germline V gene data show CDR1 as DFQATT and CDR2 as SNEGSKA (reference sequence). This CDR3 spans 15 amino acids. The V end was cut by 3 bases, the J end by 0 bases, with 12 bases between. The CDR3 here is CSASRELGAKNIQYF. In DNA, the CDR3 is TGCAGTGCTAGTAGGGAGCTAGGAGCCAAAAACATTCAGTACTTC.

This clonotype was counted between two and nine times. This sequence joins TRBV12-3 or TRBV12-4 and TRBJ2-2; tentatively, D is TRBD1 (6 bases). V dropped 6 bases and J dropped 5 bases, with 16 bases sitting between them. CDR3 length: 15 amino acids. Written as DNA, the CDR3 is TGTGCCAGCAGCGCTCAGGGGCAGGGAACCGGGGAGCTGTTTTTT. This gives the protein CASSAQGQGTGELFF.

This clonotype was observed a few times. This chain joins TRBV4-3 and TRBJ2-1; D is unresolved. V gave up 3 bases and J gave up 8 bases, with 5 bases separating them. Germline CDR1 and CDR2: LGHNA and YSLEER. This CDR3 region has 11 residues. Here the CDR3 reads CASSHKDEQFF. The DNA for the CDR3 is TGCGCCAGCAGCCATAAAGATGAGCAGTTCTTC.

The V call is TRBV7-8, the J call TRBJ1-2; D might be TRBD1 (5 bases). Trimming removed 2 bases at V and 0 bases at J, with 13 bases between. This CDR3 spans 16 amino acids. From germline, CDR1 is SGHVS and CDR2 FQNEAQ. CDR3 in amino acids: CASSLKQALSNYGYTF. In DNA, the CDR3 is TGTGCCAGCAGCTTAAAACAGGCCCTATCTAACTATGGCTACACCTTC. The full variable domain, with the rest looked up from reference TRBV7-8 and TRBJ1-2, is GAGVSQSPRYKVAKRGQDVALRCDPISGHVSLFWYQQALGQGPEFLTYFQNEAQLDKSGLPSDRFFAERPEGSVSTLKIQRTQQEDSAVYLCASSLKQALSNYGYTFGSGTRLTVV.

This clonotype appeared a few times. This rearrangement joins TRBV6-2 or TRBV6-3 to TRBJ2-7, with TRBD1 identical over 7 bases. Per germline, CDR1 MNHEY and CDR2 SVGEGT. Unmatched junction bases numbered 6, after V lost 5 bases and J lost 5 bases. The CDR3 has 13 amino acids. As DNA, the CDR3 is TGTGCCAGCAGTCTGGACAGGTATCACGAGCAGTACGTC. Translating gives CASSLDRYHEQYV.

The V call is TRBV5-5, the J call TRBJ2-7, with D unclear. Trimming removed 4 bases at V and 0 bases at J, with 11 bases between. Germline CDR1 and CDR2: SGHKS and YYEKEE (reference sequence). CDR3 length: 14 residues. CDR3 residues: CASSRGPSSYEQYV. CDR3 DNA sequence: TGTGCCAGCAGCCGTGGACCCAGCTCCTACGAGCAGTACGTC.

This clonotype occurred a few times. This chain joins TRBV19 and TRBJ2-2; 11 nucleotides align to TRBD1. The ends lost 9 bases at V and 4 bases at J; junction bases unmatched: 10. CDR1 and CDR2 (germline): LNHDA, SQIVND (reference sequence). This CDR3 spans 16 amino acids. The CDR3 DNA reads TGTGCCAGCTCACTCGGGGGACAGGGGGGCACCGGGGAGCTGTTTTTT. Encoded protein: CASSLGGQGGTGELFF. The full variable domain, in which reference TRBV19 and TRBJ2-2 provide the parts outside the CDR3, is DGGITQSPKYLFRKEGQNVTLSCEQNLNHDAMYWYRQDPGQGLRLIYYSQIVNDFQKGDIAEGYSVSREKKESFPLTVTSAQKNPTAFYLCASSLGGQGGTGELFFGEGSRLTVL.

This clonotype came up a few times. The CDR3 here is CASTFSAEAFF. CDR3 in DNA: TGTGCCAGCACGTTCTCCGCTGAAGCTTTCTTT. V and J are TRBV12-3 or TRBV12-4 and TRBJ1-1; D is uncertain. The CDR3 length is 11 residues. Trimming shortened V by 7 bases and J by 6 bases, and 9 bases separated the two germline ends.

This clonotype occurred many times. This chain joins TRBV14 and TRBJ2-7; no clear D gene. The CDR3 covers 15 residues. Germline V CDR1 and CDR2: SGHDN, FVKESK. Trimming pared 0 bases from V and 6 bases from J, leaving 15 bases between. The CDR3 sequence is CASSQEYLPNTEQYF. As DNA, the CDR3 is TGTGCCAGCAGCCAAGAATATTTACCCAACACCGAGCAGTACTTC.

This clonotype was counted between two and nine times. This chain links TRBV29-1 with TRBJ2-3, with a weak D call TRBD1 (5 bases). This CDR3 contains 12 residues. Germline V CDR1 and CDR2: SQVTM, ANQGSEA. Deletions cut 6 bases from V and 4 bases from J, with 11 bases between. CDR3 loop: CSVATGSDTQYF. In nucleotides, the CDR3 is TGCAGCGTGGCTACAGGTTCAGATACGCAGTATTTT.